This T cell receptor beta chain was sequenced during a study of blood T cell repertoires in COVID-19. The table lists this clone with a count of one. The CDR3 is 13 amino acids. V was pared by 0 bases and J by 7 bases, with 7 bases between. CDR1 is LGHNA and CDR2 is YSLEER in the germline V gene. TCRdb's copy holds only in-frame clones and misses some; the assay was immunoSEQ multiplex PCR. The sample lists some 110,000 clones, approximately 90% occurring once. The gene calls are TRBV4-3 and TRBJ1-5; D gene unclear. The sequence was collected from a man between 50 and 59 years old with COVID-19, enrolled during active disease. Sequencing was performed on peripheral blood. The CDR3 region has the DNA TGCGCCAGCAGCCAAGATACGGGGCAGCCCCAGCATTTT. Protein product: CASSQDTGQPQHF.